This TCR beta chain was retrieved from a study of T-cell memory formation after mild COVID-19 (dated by TCRdb to the early 2020s). Describing the broader study: Most TCR sequence clusters were specific to one of the two donors. The cohort was made up of two young adult volunteers, one female and one male, who were previously healthy. In a couple of donors, T-cell clones that expanded and contracted after mild COVID-19 were followed by sequencing TCRalpha and TCRbeta repertoires longitudinally.

What the authors observed across the whole study: The detection of some responding clones in pre-infection memory suggests that pre-existing cross-reactive memory T cells joined the SARS-CoV-2 response. Contracting CD4+ clones turned up mainly in the CM and EM memory subsets, whereas EMRA was where CD8+ clones were enriched. Clones that contracted from day 15 to 85 showed balanced CD4/CD8 phenotypes, whereas a second wave of clones that expanded from day 15 to 37 leaned towards CD4+. Only two mild cases were covered by the study, and larger cohorts that include severe cases with pre-infection samples were considered necessary. The second-wave clones that peaked on day 37 were not confirmed to be SARS-CoV-2 specific.

With regard to this clonotype: The antigen it binds to is not known. No much larger clone exists at a distance of one base, and base qualities are not known.

Sequencing relied on an Illumina NovaSeq 6000. Using 5'RACE with constant-segment primers, TCRalpha and TCRbeta cDNA libraries were constructed, with sample barcodes and unique molecular identifiers added in the process. Trizol reagent was used to extract RNA from every sample. Library amplification was performed in two PCR steps, and a second sample barcode and Illumina TruSeq adapters were introduced in the second step. Sequencing of libraries was performed on an Illumina NovaSeq with 2 x 150 bp paired-end reads. In the authors' own workflow: Demultiplexing of reads and collapsing into UMI-guided consensus sequences were performed with migec v1.2.7. With mixcr v2.1.11, UMI consensuses were aligned to TRA and TRB V and J templates and assembled into clonotypes. Clonotypes were classified as expanded or contracted when called significant by both edgeR and NoisET, with noise models trained on biological replicates. For edgeR calls, the cutoffs were a false discovery rate-adjusted p below 0.01 and a log2 fold-change threshold of 1. As an exploratory analysis of dynamics, PCA with hierarchical clustering was applied to max-normalized trajectories of the 1000 most abundant clonotypes. The CD4 or CD8 phenotype of responding clones was assigned using the separately sequenced CD4+ and CD8+ repertoires. The raw public reads went through TCRdb reprocessing: fastp at Q25, MiXCR clone calling, in-frame beta chains kept. Each record represents a unique CDR3 protein, reported with the most common genes and DNA among its rows. Clone size and V and J calls follow TCRdb, not the original study. The sample has 350,000 to 400,000 distinct CDR3 sequences on record, around a fifth of them singletons. The top ten clonotypes cover approximately 13% of the sample.

A distance of 12 bases separates the germline ends of V and J, which lose 0 bases and 4 bases respectively. According to the germline V gene, CDR1 reads MNHEY and CDR2 reads SVGAGI. The CDR3 contains 16 residues, cysteine and phenylalanine counted. Only the CDR3 DNA is retained, 48 bases long and in frame from the first base. PBMCs were isolated by Ficoll-Paque density gradient centrifugation. The sequence derives from an adult woman who had mild COVID-19 (a few samples of this study predate the infection). The sample titles of this study are shuffled in the database, so cell type and time point are left out; the donor was told from shared clones. The chain employs TRBV6-5 and TRBJ2-2, and the D gene may be TRBD2, 6 bases matching. Sequencing was carried out using PBMCs or a T cell subset sorted from them (not recorded which). The DNA sequence follows: TGTGCCAGCAGTTACTCGCTTCGGGAGAGCACCGGGGAGCTGTTTTTT. It codes for CASSYSLRESTGELFF.